The clone carrying this T cell receptor beta chain was observed a few times. This CDR3 has 16 residues. The germline V gene has CDR1 SGHVS and CDR2 FQNEAQ. V was clipped by 3 bases and J by 0 bases; unmatched bases: 1. These data originate in a study of cytomegalovirus exposure and HLA in healthy donors. PCR employed 60 Vbeta and 13 Jbeta primers. Some clones are missing from TCRdb's copy, which holds only in-frame ones; the method was immunoSEQ multiplex PCR. The sample shows 120,000 or so clones, under 20% of them seen only once. This clonotype was sampled from a female donor in good health and CMV-seropositive. Material for sequencing was PBMCs. The chain employs TRBV7-8 and TRBJ1-3; 11 bases fit TRBD1. The CDR3 here is CASSFGQGASGNTIYF. In DNA, the CDR3 is TGTGCCAGCAGCTTTGGACAGGGGGCCTCTGGAAACACCATATATTTT.